These 31 T cell receptor beta chains were all obtained from the same sample, sequenced in a study of identical twins. MiXCR was run by TCRdb on the 5' RACE reads, yielding one entry per CDR3 protein. The table lists 200,000 to 300,000 distinct CDR3 sequences, over 9.5% of them singletons. Sample: memory T cells sorted from blood. These receptor sequences come from a man between 45 and 60 years old in good health.

This clonotype appeared a single time. This chain connects TRBV7-6 to TRBJ2-5, with D hard to call. CDR1 SGHVS and CDR2 FNYEAQ come from the germline V gene. V lost 6 bases, J lost 4 bases, and 15 bases lay in between. The CDR3 loop spans 14 amino acids. CDR3 bases: TGTGCCAGCAGTCCGGGCCCCAGAGGAGAGACCCAGTACTTC. Amino acid sequence: CASSPGPRGETQYF.

This clonotype was detected many times. The CDR3 loop is CASSSGSGANVLTF. The CDR3 bases are TGCGCCAGCAGTTCAGGATCTGGGGCCAACGTCCTGACTTTC. This rearrangement joins TRBV5-1 to TRBJ2-6; D is undetermined. V gave up 5 bases and J gave up 1 base, with 7 bases separating them. The CDR3 spans 14 residues. Per the germline V gene, CDR1 is SGHRS and CDR2 is YFSETQ.

There are many counts of this clonotype. The rearrangement uses TRBV7-2 and TRBJ1-1, with D hard to call. CDR1 is SGHTA and CDR2 is FQGNSA in the germline V gene. The CDR3 is 14 amino acids. V shed 2 bases and J shed 0 bases, with 7 bases lying between them. The CDR3 region has the DNA TGTGCCAGCAGCTTAAATTCAGTGAACACTGAAGCTTTCTTT. Its protein is CASSLNSVNTEAFF.

This clonotype was detected ten times or more. The gene calls are TRBV7-2 and TRBJ1-3; D is unresolved. The germline gives CDR1 SGHTA, CDR2 FQGNSA. V lost 1 base to trimming and J lost 0 bases, with 7 bases between them. The CDR3 sequence is 15 residues long. Here the CDR3 DNA reads TGTGCCAGCAGCTTAGAACTTCGCTCTGGAAACACCATATATTTT. Its protein is CASSLELRSGNTIYF.

The J gene is TRBJ1-4, the V gene TRBV25-1; D call uncertain. The CDR3 length is 14 residues. V was shortened by 8 bases and J by 0 bases, with 10 bases between the two germline ends. Germline V gives CDR1 MGHDK, CDR2 SYGVNS. CDR3 bases: TGTGCCAGCCCTAGGAGGACAACTAATGAAAAACTGTTTTTT. Translated: CASPRRTTNEKLFF. Based on the CDR3 plus reference TRBV25-1 and TRBJ1-4, the full variable domain is EADIYQTPRYLVIGTGKKITLECSQTMGHDKMYWYQQDPGMELHLIHYSYGVNSTEKGDLSSESTVSRIRTEHFPLTLESARPSHTSQYLCASPRRTTNEKLFFGSGTQLSVL.

The sample holds many counts of this clonotype. This chain joins TRBV7-9 and TRBJ1-4, with D possibly matching TRBD1 (6 bases). Germline V gene lookup returns CDR1 SEHNR and CDR2 FQNEAQ (reference sequence). The CDR3 is 14 amino acids. V lost 5 bases and J 7 bases, leaving 14 bases between the germline ends. CDR3 in DNA: TGTGCCAGCAGCGTCGGGGGCGTCAGTGAAAAACTGTTTTTT. Translating gives CASSVGGVSEKLFF.

The chain employs TRBV4-2 and TRBJ2-5; 7 bases align to TRBD1. The CDR3 runs to 16 residues. CDR1 is LGHNA, CDR2 YNFKEQ, per germline. The J segment lost 4 bases and the V segment lost 0 bases, leaving 8 bases of the junction unmatched. The CDR3 here is CASSQEPGQIRETQYF. CDR3 sequence (DNA): TGTGCCAGCAGCCAAGAGCCGGGACAGATCCGAGAGACCCAGTACTTC.

This clonotype was counted between two and nine times. The chain has TRBV7-8 and TRBJ1-1; the match to TRBD1 covers 7 bases. V shed 5 bases, J shed 0 bases, and the junction held 9 bases outside the gene matches. This CDR3 comprises 16 residues. In germline, CDR1 is SGHVS, CDR2 FQNEAQ. The CDR3 loop reads CASSQHRGQMNTEAFF. In nucleotides, the CDR3 is TGTGCCAGCAGCCAGCACCGGGGACAGATGAACACTGAAGCTTTCTTT.

V and J are TRBV6-5 and TRBJ2-7, with D perhaps assigned TRBD1 or TRBD2 (5 bases each). CDR3 length: 13 amino acids. The germline CDR1 and CDR2 sequences are MNHEY and SVGAGI. The V end was cut by 4 bases, the J end by 6 bases, with 13 bases between. Here the CDR3 DNA reads TGTGCCAGCAGTTTGGGGACCAGGACCGAGCAGTACTTC. Translation gives CASSLGTRTEQYF.

V is TRBV7-3 and J is TRBJ1-1, with no clear D. The CDR3 spans 16 residues. In germline, CDR1 is SGHTA, CDR2 FQGTGA. Trimming took 0 bases from V and 1 from J, leaving 12 bases between them. CDR3 in DNA: TGTGCCAGCAGCTTAACGGGCCAGAGCAAGAACACTGAAGCTTTCTTT. Its translation: CASSLTGQSKNTEAFF.

The sample holds a few counts of this clonotype. The V call is TRBV6-2 or TRBV6-3, the J call TRBJ1-5; D is ambiguous. With 1 base removed from V and 0 bases from J, the gap between germline ends came to 7 bases. The germline V gene encodes CDR1 MNHEY and CDR2 SVGEGT. The CDR3 covers 15 residues. The CDR3 loop reads CASSYYRNSNQPQHF. The CDR3 DNA reads as TGTGCCAGCAGTTACTACAGAAATAGCAATCAGCCCCAGCATTTT.

This clonotype was counted ten times or more. The genes are TRBV3-1 and TRBJ1-2; D call uncertain. CDR1 LGHDT and CDR2 YNNKEL come from the germline V gene (reference sequence). The germline V and J ends were trimmed by 7 bases and 0 bases, with 9 bases remaining between them. This CDR3 region has 13 residues. CDR3 in amino acids: CASTKAANYGYTF. The CDR3 coding sequence is TGTGCCAGCACCAAGGCAGCTAACTATGGCTACACCTTC.

The V call is TRBV3-1, the J call TRBJ1-1; possibly TRBD1 for D (6 bases). CDR3 length equals 15 residues. Looked up from germline, CDR1 is LGHDT and CDR2 is YNNKEL (reference sequence). Trimming stripped 1 base from V and 4 bases from J, with 13 bases between. The CDR3 here is CASSQVWGAGTEAFF. The CDR3 DNA sequence: TGTGCCAGCAGCCAAGTATGGGGGGCGGGCACTGAAGCTTTCTTT.

Ten or more counts support this clonotype. The chain uses TRBV6-2 or TRBV6-3 and TRBJ2-7; 8 bases are a match to TRBD1. The CDR3 consists of 16 residues. The trim removed 6 bases at V and 1 base at J, leaving 11 bases unmatched. Germline CDR1 MNHEY, CDR2 SVGEGT. The DNA for the CDR3 is TGTGCCAGCAGCCCAGCCGGAGGACAGGGATCCTACGAGCAGTACTTC. Residues: CASSPAGGQGSYEQYF.

This clonotype showed up many times. The gene calls are TRBV28 and TRBJ2-6; 9 bases are a match to TRBD1. This CDR3 spans 16 amino acids. The junction had 4 bases not matched to a gene; V was cut back by 5 bases and J by 2 bases. Looked up from germline, CDR1 is MDHEN and CDR2 is SYDVKM. The CDR3: CASSTNRGPGANVLTF. CDR3 nucleotide sequence: TGTGCCAGCAGTACTAACAGGGGGCCTGGGGCCAACGTCCTGACTTTC. Full variable domain (outside the CDR3, taken from reference TRBV28 and TRBJ2-6): DVKVTQSSRYLVKRTGEKVFLECVQDMDHENMFWYRQDPGLGLRLIYFSYDVKMKEKGDIPEGYSVSREKKERFSLILESASTNQTSMYLCASSTNRGPGANVLTFGAGSRLTVL.

A word on this clonotype: This may arise from a read error, as a much more abundant clone is one base away. The chain carries TRBV2 and TRBJ2-3; D is perhaps TRBD1 (6 bases). The V gene's germline CDR1 is SNHLY and CDR2 FYNNEI. The CDR3 is made up of 14 amino acids. The CDR3 reads CDSRWDTSTDTQYF. The CDR3 DNA reads TGTGACAGCAGGTGGGACACTAGCACAGATACGCAGTATTTT.

This clonotype showed up many times. CDR3 nucleotide sequence: TGTGCCAGCAGGGCCAGAACATTTAACTATGGCTACACCTTC. This translates into CASRARTFNYGYTF. The gene calls are TRBV5-8 and TRBJ1-2, with D unresolved. V gave up 5 bases and J gave up 1 base, with 12 bases separating them. Germline values: CDR1 SGHTS, CDR2 YDEGEE. This CDR3 is built from 14 residues.

This rearrangement joins TRBV20-1 to TRBJ2-7; TRBD1 might be the D (6 bases). The CDR3 runs 15 residues. CDR1 DFQATT and CDR2 SNEGSKA come from the germline V gene (reference sequence). With 0 bases removed from V and 6 bases from J, the gap between germline ends came to 18 bases. CDR3 nucleotide sequence: TGCAGTGCTAGAGATTCGAATAGGCCCAGGGGCGAGCAGTACTTC. Amino acids: CSARDSNRPRGEQYF.

This clonotype was seen a few times. V and J are TRBV7-8 and TRBJ2-7; D is possibly TRBD1 (6 bases). V gave up 6 bases and J gave up 2 bases, with 14 bases separating them. The CDR3 runs 14 residues. Germline V lookup: CDR1 SGHVS, CDR2 FQNEAQ. CDR3: CASSSKTGTYEQYF. The CDR3 nucleotides are TGTGCCAGCAGTTCCAAGACAGGAACCTACGAGCAGTACTTC. Based on the CDR3 plus reference TRBV7-8 and TRBJ2-7, the full variable domain is GAGVSQSPRYKVAKRGQDVALRCDPISGHVSLFWYQQALGQGPEFLTYFQNEAQLDKSGLPSDRFFAERPEGSVSTLKIQRTQQEDSAVYLCASSSKTGTYEQYFGPGTRLTVT.

The chain uses TRBV20-1 and TRBJ1-1, with TRBD1 as a possible D gene (6 bases). Germline V lookup: CDR1 DFQATT, CDR2 SNEGSKA (reference sequence). The V and J ends lost 3 bases and 1 base respectively, with 9 bases between them. The CDR3 consists of 13 residues. The DNA for the CDR3 is TGCAGTGCTAGGAGGACAGCGAACACTGAAGCTTTCTTT. This translates into CSARRTANTEAFF.

The chain joins TRBV5-5 to TRBJ2-5; D not certain. CDR1 SGHKS and CDR2 YYEKEE come from the germline V gene (reference sequence). Trimming cost V 1 base and J 5 bases, with 9 bases left between them. There are 13 residues in the CDR3. CDR3 nucleotides: TGTGCCAGCAGCTTGCAGGCCCTGGAGACCCAGTACTTC. It codes for CASSLQALETQYF.

This clonotype was recorded at least ten times. The V call is TRBV20-1, the J call TRBJ2-5; TRBD1 matches 7 bases. Unmatched junction bases numbered 9, after V lost 7 bases and J lost 1 base. Per the germline V gene, CDR1 is DFQATT and CDR2 is SNEGSKA (reference sequence). This CDR3 region has 14 residues. CDR3 sequence reads: CSGFPRTGQETQYF. The CDR3 nucleotides read TGCAGTGGATTCCCCCGGACAGGCCAAGAGACCCAGTACTTC.

The rearrangement uses TRBV20-1 and TRBJ2-1; the match to TRBD2 covers 8 bases. CDR3 length: 13 residues. V shed 3 bases and J 10 bases; nucleotides not matched to a gene: 8. Germline V gives CDR1 DFQATT, CDR2 SNEGSKA (reference sequence). The CDR3 region has the DNA TGCAGTGCTAGCGGGGGGGCCGTTAGCGAGCAGTTCTTC. Protein product: CSASGGAVSEQFF.

This clonotype occurred many times. The genes are TRBV15 and TRBJ2-4; D remains unclear. Trimming took off 0 bases at V and 6 bases at J, with 15 bases between the two ends. Germline CDR1 reads LNHNV; CDR2 reads YYDKDF (reference sequence). This CDR3 spans 16 amino acids. CDR3 sequence: CATSRDPGGTRNIQYF. The CDR3 nucleotides read TGTGCCACCAGCAGAGATCCTGGCGGTACGAGAAACATTCAGTACTTC.

Comment on this clonotype: A read error is possible here, since a much larger clone lies one base away. The rearrangement joins TRBV28 to TRBJ2-2; D is unclear. The CDR3 runs to 16 residues. From germline, CDR1 is MDHEN and CDR2 SYDVKM. The CDR3 loop is CASSLSITWTTRELFF. CDR3 nucleotides: TGTGCCAGCAGTTTATCGATTACATGGACCACCAGGGAGCTGTTTTTT.

The sample holds many counts of this clonotype. This chain connects TRBV12-3 or TRBV12-4 to TRBJ1-1, with D uncertain. Trimming shortened V by 1 base and J by 12 bases, and 9 bases separated the two germline ends. This CDR3 is 11 amino acids long. The CDR3 DNA is TGTGCCAGCAGTTTAGGAGGGAGCCCTTTCTTT. This translates into CASSLGGSPFF.

This clonotype was counted only a few times. The rearrangement links TRBV29-1 to TRBJ2-6; D possibly matches TRBD1 or TRBD2 (5 bases each). Germline assignment: CDR1 SQVTM and CDR2 ANQGSEA. This CDR3 spans 16 amino acids. The ends were cut back, 5 bases at V and 0 bases at J, with 14 bases in the middle. CDR3 nucleotide sequence: TGCAGCGTTATGGGGACGGAGAGCTCTGGGGCCAACGTCCTGACTTTC. Its translation: CSVMGTESSGANVLTF.

The chain is built from TRBV12-3 or TRBV12-4 and TRBJ2-6; D tentatively fits TRBD1 or TRBD2 (5 bases each). The CDR3 consists of 16 residues. V was clipped by 6 bases and J by 1 base, with 13 bases between them. CDR3 nucleotide sequence: TGTGCCAGCAGACCCGGATGGGGGTCTGGGGCCAACGTCCTGACTTTC. It encodes CASRPGWGSGANVLTF.

This chain joins TRBV12-3 or TRBV12-4 and TRBJ2-2; TRBD2 might be the D (6 bases). The length of the CDR3 is 15 residues. V shed 6 bases and J shed 1 base, with 12 bases lying between them. The CDR3 loop reads CASRSGTLNTGELFF. CDR3 in DNA: TGTGCCAGCAGATCCGGGACTTTGAACACCGGGGAGCTGTTTTTT.

In its sample, this clonotype was seen a few times. The chain has TRBV5-1 and TRBJ2-1; unclear D gene. Germline V gene sequence: CDR1 SGHRS, CDR2 YFSETQ. This CDR3 comprises 15 residues. V was shortened by 2 bases and J by 3 bases, with 12 bases between the two germline ends. Written as DNA, the CDR3 is TGCGCCAGCAGCTTTCAGGATCCAGTCTACAATGAGCAGTTCTTC. Translation: CASSFQDPVYNEQFF.

There are a few counts of this clonotype. The chain joins TRBV6-6 to TRBJ2-5, with D possibly TRBD1 on 5 matching bases. This CDR3 is built from 13 residues. Trimming stripped 7 bases from V and 2 bases from J, with 11 bases between. CDR1 is MNHNY, CDR2 SVGAGI, per germline (reference sequence). CDR3 sequence reads: CASKNRFQETQYF. The CDR3 DNA reads TGTGCCAGCAAAAACAGGTTTCAAGAGACCCAGTACTTC.